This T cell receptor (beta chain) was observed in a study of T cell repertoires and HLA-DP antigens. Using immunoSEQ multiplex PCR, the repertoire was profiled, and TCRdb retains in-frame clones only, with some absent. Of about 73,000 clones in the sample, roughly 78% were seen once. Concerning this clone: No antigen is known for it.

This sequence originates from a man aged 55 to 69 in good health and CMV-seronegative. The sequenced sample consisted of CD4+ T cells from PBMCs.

The CDR3: CASSEYRQGSNQPQHF. CDR3 coding DNA: TGTGCCAGCAGTGAATATCGGCAGGGTAGCAATCAGCCCCAGCATTTT. The chain links TRBV6-1 to TRBJ1-5; TRBD1 might be the D (5 bases). Deletions cut 2 bases from V and 0 bases from J, with 11 bases between. This CDR3 comprises 16 residues. CDR1 and CDR2 from the germline V gene are MNHNS and SASEGT.